Following are 10 T cell receptor beta chains from one sample sequenced in a study of spatial heterogeneity in lung cancer. TCRdb fed the 5' RACE reads into MiXCR, producing one record per CDR3 protein. The sample records 95,000 to 130,000 distinct CDR3 sequences, more than 10% being singletons. The time point: blood at routine non-recurrence follow-up after resection. In each case, whole RNA from tumor, nontumor lung or frozen PBMC was sequenced unsorted. Sequences were derived from PBMCs, sampled at follow-up. The origin of the receptors is a male donor with early-stage non-small cell lung cancer.

This clonotype occurred a few times. The chain combines TRBV7-2 with TRBJ2-3, with D possibly being TRBD2 (6 bases). CDR1 and CDR2 from the germline V gene are SGHTA and FQGNSA. Trimming took 5 bases from V and 5 from J, leaving 20 bases between them. The CDR3 is 16 amino acids. This CDR3 reads CASSRPRGTEGDTQYF. The CDR3 bases are TGTGCCAGCAGCCGTCCGCGGGGAACAGAGGGAGATACGCAGTATTTT.

This chain links TRBV4-2 with TRBJ2-6, with 7 bases matching TRBD2. Per the germline V gene, CDR1 is LGHNA and CDR2 is YNFKEQ. The CDR3 extends over 18 amino acids. The V gene end was trimmed by 1 base and the J gene end by 3 bases; junction bases not matched to a gene: 9. CDR3 residues: CASSQAIGGTYGANVLTF. CDR3 DNA: TGTGCCAGCAGCCAAGCGATCGGGGGGACCTATGGGGCCAACGTCCTGACTTTC.

There are a few counts of this clonotype. The chain recombines TRBV9 with TRBJ2-3; 7 bases are shared with TRBD1. Trimming removed 0 bases from V and 2 bases from J; junction bases left unmatched: 6. The CDR3 is 16 amino acids. The germline gives CDR1 SGDLS, CDR2 YYNGEE. The CDR3 nucleotides read TGTGCCAGCAGCGTAGGGACAGGCAGGCCCACAGATACGCAGTATTTT. It yields the protein CASSVGTGRPTDTQYF. Variable domain in full (rest from reference TRBV9 and TRBJ2-3): DSGVTQTPKHLITATGQRVTLRCSPRSGDLSVYWYQQSLDQGLQFLIQYYNGEERAKGNILERFSAQQFPDLHSELNLSSLELGDSALYFCASSVGTGRPTDTQYFGPGTRLTVL.

V and J are TRBV7-9 and TRBJ1-2; no definite D call. Germline V CDR1 and CDR2: SEHNR, FQNEAQ (reference sequence). The CDR3 totals 13 residues. Deletions cut 0 bases from V and 8 bases from J, with 10 bases between. As DNA, the CDR3 is TGTGCCAGCAGCTTAGCAGAGAGAAGGGGCTACACCTTC. It encodes CASSLAERRGYTF.

At least ten counts were recorded for this clonotype. Here the CDR3 reads CASSFGSTDTQYF. CDR3 bases: TGTGCCAGCAGTTTCGGGAGCACAGATACGCAGTATTTT. The rearrangement uses TRBV28 and TRBJ2-3; D is unresolved. V was trimmed by 3 bases and J by 0 bases, leaving 4 bases between them. CDR3 length equals 13 residues. CDR1 and CDR2 (germline): MDHEN, SYDVKM.

Only a few counts were recorded for this clonotype. V is TRBV6-6 and J is TRBJ2-1; possible D gene TRBD1, 5 bases. The CDR3 consists of 13 residues. V was trimmed by 6 bases and J by 6 bases, leaving 12 bases between them. CDR1 is MNHNY, CDR2 SVGAGI, per germline (reference sequence). The CDR3 here is CASRKTEPNEQFF. In DNA, the CDR3 is TGTGCCAGCAGGAAGACAGAACCCAATGAGCAGTTCTTC.

In this sample, this clonotype turned up a few times. The chain employs TRBV4-2 and TRBJ2-3, with 11 bases matching TRBD2. Germline-derived CDR1 and CDR2 are LGHNA and YNFKEQ. The J segment lost 4 bases and the V segment lost 2 bases, leaving 8 bases of the junction unmatched. CDR3 size: 17 residues. The DNA for the CDR3 is TGTGCCAGCAGCCAACCCATTAGCGGGGGGGCCGCAGATACGCAGTATTTT. It yields the protein CASSQPISGGAADTQYF.

This clonotype has only one observation. The rearrangement links TRBV28 to TRBJ2-5, with 9 bases lining up with TRBD1. The CDR3 length is 15 residues. Unmatched junction bases numbered 11, after V lost 7 bases and J lost 5 bases. CDR1 and CDR2 (germline): MDHEN, SYDVKM. This CDR3 is CASTLDRGIGETQYF. CDR3 nucleotides: TGTGCCAGCACCCTGGACAGGGGTATCGGGGAGACCCAGTACTTC.

The table lists this clonotype with a few counts. This chain links TRBV20-1 with TRBJ2-7; 9 bases agree with TRBD1. Germline V gene lookup returns CDR1 DFQATT and CDR2 SNEGSKA (reference sequence). The CDR3 sequence is 14 residues long. V lost 2 bases to trimming and J lost 2 bases; unmatched junction nucleotides: 4. This CDR3 is CSARTGTGPYEQYF. The CDR3 bases are TGCAGTGCTAGAACCGGGACAGGGCCCTACGAGCAGTACTTC.

This clonotype has at least ten counts. This sequence joins TRBV5-5 and TRBJ2-3; D is unclear. Germline-derived CDR1 and CDR2 are SGHKS and YYEKEE (reference sequence). V was cut by 1 base and J by 1 base, with 10 bases left in between. This CDR3 region has 15 residues. CDR3 sequence (DNA): TGTGCCAGCAGCTTGTCATCTTCCCGCACAGATACGCAGTATTTT. Its protein product is CASSLSSSRTDTQYF.